This TCR beta chain comes out of a study of blood T cell repertoires in COVID-19. Study-wide context: Specimens from acute and convalescent COVID-19 originated in the United States, Italy and Spain. Sources were T cells, B-cell-depleted T cells, or PBMCs; the material itself was cDNA or gDNA.

V was pared by 0 bases and J by 0 bases, with 12 bases between. The V gene's germline CDR1 is SGHTS and CDR2 YDEGEE. This CDR3 is 16 amino acids long. Sequencing used immunoSEQ multiplex PCR; TCRdb keeps in-frame clones, though not all of them. Of approximately 250,000 clones listed, 65% to 90% were seen once; the top ten hold nearly 2%. This clone has a handful of counts. Material for sequencing was peripheral blood. This sequence was found in a man aged 30 to 45 with active or convalescent COVID-19. The gene calls are TRBV5-8 and TRBJ1-1; tentative D call: TRBD1 (6 bases). The CDR3 protein is CASSLAGGGMNTEAFF. The DNA of the CDR3 is TGTGCCAGCAGCTTGGCCGGGGGGGGCATGAACACTGAAGCTTTCTTT.